The 17 T cell receptor beta chains below were found in one sample sequenced in a study of blood T cell repertoires in COVID-19. Sequenced by immunoSEQ multiplex PCR; TCRdb stores in-frame clones only, minus some. The table lists 200,000 or so clones, 70% to 85% of them singletons. Sequencing was carried out using peripheral blood. The receptor source for this set is a human donor in a cohort sampled during active COVID-19.

Remarks on this clone: The sample contains more than one DNA sequence encoding this CDR3. The gene calls are TRBV28 and TRBJ2-7; TRBD1 matches at 8 bases. The germline V gene has CDR1 MDHEN and CDR2 SYDVKM. V gave up 5 bases and J gave up 7 bases; unmatched junction bases: 7. This CDR3 contains 13 residues. The CDR3 DNA reads as TGTGCCAGCAGTCCGGACAGGGTGAGGGAGCAGTACTTC. This sequence encodes CASSPDRVREQYF.

V gene TRBV2 combines with J gene TRBJ2-5, with D maybe TRBD1 (5 bases). Germline V CDR1 and CDR2: SNHLY, FYNNEI. V shed 7 bases and J shed 3 bases, with 15 bases lying between them. The CDR3 sequence is 14 residues long. The CDR3 DNA is TGTGCCAGCATGGGAAGGGGCTGGGAAGAGACCCAGTACTTC. Translating gives CASMGRGWEETQYF.

The chain links TRBV19 to TRBJ1-4, with D possibly being TRBD1 (6 bases). Germline V gives CDR1 LNHDA, CDR2 SQIVND (reference sequence). V dropped 5 bases and J dropped 4 bases, with 20 bases sitting between them. There are 17 residues in the CDR3. Here the CDR3 DNA reads TGTGCCAGTAGTCGTCCGGGGGGGGGCGAGCTTAATGAAAAACTGTTTTTT. Residues: CASSRPGGGELNEKLFF. Drawing the rest from reference TRBV19 and TRBJ1-4, the complete variable domain is DGGITQSPKYLFRKEGQNVTLSCEQNLNHDAMYWYRQDPGQGLRLIYYSQIVNDFQKGDIAEGYSVSREKKESFPLTVTSAQKNPTAFYLCASSRPGGGELNEKLFFGSGTQLSVL.

The CDR3 DNA is TGTGCCATCCGGGAGAGCGGGGGCATTCAGTACTTC. This gives the protein CAIRESGGIQYF. The chain joins TRBV28 to TRBJ2-4, with 8 bases identical to TRBD2. Trimming removed 10 bases from V and 9 bases from J; junction bases left unmatched: 8. The germline CDR1 and CDR2 sequences are MDHEN and SYDVKM. CDR3 length equals 12 residues.

The rearrangement uses TRBV28 and TRBJ2-4; possibly TRBD2 for D (5 bases). CDR3 length: 16 amino acids. Trimming took off 5 bases at V and 0 bases at J, with 14 bases between the two ends. Germline CDR1 MDHEN, CDR2 SYDVKM. CDR3 in amino acids: CASSDPGVLAKNIQYF. The CDR3 DNA reads as TGTGCCAGCAGTGACCCCGGGGTGCTAGCCAAAAACATTCAGTACTTC.

This rearrangement joins TRBV6-2 or TRBV6-3 to TRBJ2-7; D not resolved. This CDR3 is built from 11 residues. V lost 6 bases to trimming and J lost 2 bases, with 5 bases between them. Germline V lookup: CDR1 MNHEY, CDR2 SVGEGT. CDR3: CASSTTYEQYF. The CDR3 DNA reads TGTGCCAGCAGCACTACCTACGAGCAGTACTTC.

The chain employs TRBV28 and TRBJ2-5, with 8 bases lining up with TRBD2. The CDR3 runs 16 residues. The germline CDR1 and CDR2 sequences are MDHEN and SYDVKM. V trimming: 5 bases; J trimming: 1 base; junction bases outside the gene matches: 9. Here the CDR3 DNA reads TGTGCCAGCAGTCTCCCAGCGGGAGAGGCCCAAGAGACCCAGTACTTC. Its protein is CASSLPAGEAQETQYF.

The chain links TRBV7-2 to TRBJ1-5, with unresolved D. The CDR3 spans 13 residues. CDR1 is SGHTA, CDR2 FQGNSA, per germline. V lost 5 bases and J lost 5, with 10 bases in between. DNA of the CDR3: TGTGCCAGCAGCCCGCGCTTCGATCAGCCCCAGCATTTT. Translation gives CASSPRFDQPQHF.

J is TRBJ2-1 and V is TRBV29-1, with a weak D call TRBD1 (6 bases). The ends were cut back, 7 bases at V and 7 bases at J, with 14 bases in the middle. Germline values: CDR1 SQVTM, CDR2 ANQGSEA. This CDR3 spans 12 amino acids. DNA of the CDR3: TGCAGCGCCACAAAGGGGGTAAATGAGCAGTTCTTC. This translates into CSATKGVNEQFF.

The rearrangement links TRBV5-1 to TRBJ2-2; 9 bases agree with TRBD1. Germline values: CDR1 SGHRS, CDR2 YFSETQ. The CDR3 length is 19 residues. The V gene end was trimmed by 4 bases and the J gene end by 1 base; junction bases not matched to a gene: 14. The CDR3 here is CASSLGTGQGSVNTGELFF. The CDR3, as DNA: TGCGCCAGCAGCCTTGGGACAGGGCAAGGGTCAGTGAACACCGGGGAGCTGTTTTTT.

The V and J genes are TRBV19 and TRBJ1-5; D call uncertain. V gave up 3 bases and J gave up 6 bases, with 6 bases separating them. The CDR3 is 12 amino acids. The germline V gene encodes CDR1 LNHDA and CDR2 SQIVND (reference sequence). Here the CDR3 DNA reads TGTGCCAGTAGTATCTGGAGTCAGCCCCAGCATTTT. Amino acids: CASSIWSQPQHF.

The chain combines TRBV7-2 with TRBJ2-5, with D perhaps TRBD2 (6 bases). Germline CDR1 SGHTA, CDR2 FQGNSA. V lost 2 bases and J 2 bases, leaving 9 bases between the germline ends. This CDR3 has 14 residues. This CDR3 is CASSLSSGQETQYF. The CDR3 DNA reads as TGTGCCAGCAGCTTATCCAGCGGGCAAGAGACCCAGTACTTC.

The chain combines TRBV7-8 with TRBJ1-2; D is unresolved. The length of the CDR3 is 13 residues. The germline V gene has CDR1 SGHVS and CDR2 FQNEAQ. V shed 7 bases and J shed 3 bases, with 12 bases lying between them. CDR3 sequence reads: CASTAARDYGYTF. The CDR3, as DNA: TGTGCCAGCACCGCAGCGCGCGACTATGGCTACACCTTC.

The CDR3 here is CASSHDRASYNEQFF. CDR3 bases: TGTGCCAGCAGCCATGACAGGGCCTCCTACAATGAGCAGTTCTTC. The chain carries TRBV11-3 and TRBJ2-1; 7 bases map to TRBD1. The CDR3 has 15 residues. J gave up 0 bases and V 5 bases, and 4 bases lay outside the gene matches. Germline V lookup: CDR1 SGHNT, CDR2 YENEEA.

This sequence joins TRBV2 and TRBJ2-4, with 11 bases lining up with TRBD2. CDR1 is SNHLY, CDR2 FYNNEI, per germline. V gave up 2 bases and J gave up 3 bases; unmatched junction bases: 9. The length of the CDR3 is 18 residues. CDR3 in amino acids: CASSERELAGDSKNIQYF. CDR3 nucleotide sequence: TGTGCCAGCAGTGAAAGGGAACTAGCGGGAGACAGCAAAAACATTCAGTACTTC. Complete variable domain (other parts from reference TRBV2 and TRBJ2-4): EPEVTQTPSHQVTQMGQEVILRCVPISNHLYFYWYRQILGQKVEFLVSFYNNEISEKSEIFDDQFSVERPDGSNFTLKIRSTKLEDSAMYFCASSERELAGDSKNIQYFGAGTRLSVL.

The V gene is TRBV19, the J gene TRBJ2-3, with a possible D match to TRBD2 (7 bases). This CDR3 is 16 amino acids long. The germline V and J ends were trimmed by 8 bases and 3 bases, with 21 bases remaining between them. The V gene's germline CDR1 is LNHDA and CDR2 SQIVND (reference sequence). The CDR3 DNA follows: TGTGCCAGTCACCTAGCGGCACCGAGGGGGACAGATACGCAGTATTTT. This gives the protein CASHLAAPRGTDTQYF.

This chain connects TRBV28 to TRBJ2-1; 10 nucleotides agree with TRBD2. Germline-derived CDR1 and CDR2 are MDHEN and SYDVKM. The ends lost 1 base at V and 8 bases at J; junction bases unmatched: 11. The CDR3 runs to 17 residues. The CDR3 DNA sequence: TGTGCCAGCAGTTTATTTGCGACTAGCGGGCAAGGCTATGAGCAGTTCTTC. This sequence encodes CASSLFATSGQGYEQFF.